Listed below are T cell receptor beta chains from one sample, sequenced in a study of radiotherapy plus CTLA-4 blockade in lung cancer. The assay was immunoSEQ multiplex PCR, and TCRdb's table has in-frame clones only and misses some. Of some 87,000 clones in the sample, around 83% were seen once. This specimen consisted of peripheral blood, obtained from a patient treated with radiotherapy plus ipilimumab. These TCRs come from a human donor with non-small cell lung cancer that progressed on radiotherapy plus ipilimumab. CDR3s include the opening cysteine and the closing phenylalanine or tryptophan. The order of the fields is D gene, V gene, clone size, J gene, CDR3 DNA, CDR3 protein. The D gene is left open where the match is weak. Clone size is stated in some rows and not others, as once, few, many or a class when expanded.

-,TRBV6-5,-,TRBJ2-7,TGTGCCAGCAGACTTCACAGGGATGCCTACGAGCAGTACTTC,CASRLHRDAYEQYF
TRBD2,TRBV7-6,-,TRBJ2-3,TGTGCCAGCAGCTTCCCGGCTAGCGGGGGTAGCACAGATACGCAGTATTTT,CASSFPASGGSTDTQYF
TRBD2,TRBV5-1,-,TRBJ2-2,TGCGCCAGCAGCTTCTTAGCGGGGTTCGGGGAGCTGTTTTTT,CASSFLAGFGELFF
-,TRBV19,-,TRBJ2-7,TGTGCCACCCAAGTCCCCAGGTCCCCCTACGAGCAGTACTTC,CATQVPRSPYEQYF
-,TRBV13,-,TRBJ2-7,TGTGCCAGCAGCAGTCAGACTTTCCAGGGCGGTTACGAGCAGTACTTC,CASSSQTFQGGYEQYF
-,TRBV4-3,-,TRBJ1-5,TGCGCCAGCAGCCAAGACGGGGGGCGGCAGCCCCAGCATTTT,CASSQDGGRQPQHF
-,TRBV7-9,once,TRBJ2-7,TGTGCCAGCAGCGAGGGACGGACCTACGAGCAGTACTTC,CASSEGRTYEQYF
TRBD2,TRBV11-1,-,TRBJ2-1,TGTGCCAGCAGCTCATTGGCTAGCGGGGGTGGGTACAATGAGCAGTTCTTC,CASSSLASGGGYNEQFF
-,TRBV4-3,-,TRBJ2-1,TGCGCCAGCAGCCAAGATCCTACGAACTACAATGAGCAGTTCTTC,CASSQDPTNYNEQFF
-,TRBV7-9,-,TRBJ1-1,TGTGCCAGCAGCAAAATTTGGGAATACACTGAAGCTTTCTTT,CASSKIWEYTEAFF
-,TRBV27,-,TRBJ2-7,TGTGCCAGCAGTTTATCTGGCTACGAGCAGTACTTC,CASSLSGYEQYF
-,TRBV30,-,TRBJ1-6,TGTGCCTGGAGTGTACGGGACGGATACTCATCCCTCCACTTT,CAWSVRDGYSSLHF
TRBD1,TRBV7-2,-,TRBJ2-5,TGTGCCAGCAGCTTAGGGACAGGGCAAGAGACCCAGTACTTC,CASSLGTGQETQYF
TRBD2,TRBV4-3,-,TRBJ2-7,TGCGCCAGCACCCCAAGGGTCGCGGGAGTTTACGAGCAGTACTTC,CASTPRVAGVYEQYF
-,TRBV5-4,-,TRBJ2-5,TGTGCCAGCAGCGCCCCACAAGAGACCCAGTACTTC,CASSAPQETQYF
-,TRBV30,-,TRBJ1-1,TGTGCCGGAATAGGGGGGCGCGGCACTGAAGCTTTCTTT,CAGIGGRGTEAFF
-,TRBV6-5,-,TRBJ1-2,TGTGCCAGCAGCCGTTATGCGGACAATGGGTATGGCTACACCTTC,CASSRYADNGYGYTF
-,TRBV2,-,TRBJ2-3,TGTGCCAGCAGTGAACGGTCGGCTATTCGCACAGATACGCAGTATTTT,CASSERSAIRTDTQYF
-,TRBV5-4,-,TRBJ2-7,TGTGCCAGCAGCGACAGCCGGACAGCGTTTGGCGAGCAGTACTTC,CASSDSRTAFGEQYF
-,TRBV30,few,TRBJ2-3,TGTGCCTGGAGTACGTCAGATACGCAGTATTTT,CAWSTSDTQYF
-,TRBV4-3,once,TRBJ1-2,TGCGCCAGCAGCCAAGATCGAGGGGTGAAAACCTATGGCTACACCTTC,CASSQDRGVKTYGYTF
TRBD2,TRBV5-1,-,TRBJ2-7,TGCGCCAGCAGCGGGGGAATCTGGGCGGGAGAGGGGTACGAGCAGTACTTC,CASSGGIWAGEGYEQYF
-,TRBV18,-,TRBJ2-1,TGTGCCAGCTCACCACGGAGACAGCCCGCAGGCCAGTTCTTC,CASSPRRQPAGQFF
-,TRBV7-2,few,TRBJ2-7,TGTGCCAGCAGCCTCGACCGGGCCGCGGCCTACGAGCAGTACTTC,CASSLDRAAAYEQYF
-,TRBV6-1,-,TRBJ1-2,TGTGCCAGCAACAGGGAAAAGGATGGCTACACCTTC,CASNREKDGYTF
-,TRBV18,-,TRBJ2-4,TGTGCCAGCTCACCACCGGGAGACATAGGTTCCCTAGCCAAAAACATTCAGTACTTC,CASSPPGDIGSLAKNIQYF
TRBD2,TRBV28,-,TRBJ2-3,TGTGCCAGCAGTTCGGTCCCGGGACTAGCGGGGGTTATCACAGATACGCAGTATTTT,CASSSVPGLAGVITDTQYF
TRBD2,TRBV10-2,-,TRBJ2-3,TGCGCCAGCAGTGAGGGCGGGAGAGGACTAGATACGCAGTATTTT,CASSEGGRGLDTQYF
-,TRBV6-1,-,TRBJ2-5,TGTGCCAGCAGTGTAGGGCAGGGGTCGGAGACCCAGTACTTC,CASSVGQGSETQYF
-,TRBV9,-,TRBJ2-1,TGTGCCAGCAGCGTAACGTCGGGAGATGAGCAGTTCTTC,CASSVTSGDEQFF
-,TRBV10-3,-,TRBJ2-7,TGTGCCATCAGTGAGTCGAAGCACGAGCAGTACTTC,CAISESKHEQYF
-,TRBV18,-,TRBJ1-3,TGTGCCAGTCGGGGGCCGATATCGGGAAACACCATATATTTT,CASRGPISGNTIYF
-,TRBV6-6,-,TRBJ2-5,TGTGCCAGCGGAGGAGGGGGGGCGAGAAAGACCCAGTACTTC,CASGGGGARKTQYF
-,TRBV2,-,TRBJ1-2,TGTGCCAGCAGTGGGGACGGAACTAACTATGGCTACACCTTC,CASSGDGTNYGYTF
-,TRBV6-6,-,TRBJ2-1,TGTGCCAGCAGTGAGGCGCTTACTTACAATGAGCAGTTCTTC,CASSEALTYNEQFF
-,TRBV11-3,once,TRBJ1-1,TGTGCCAGCAAACTTCAGGGTGGGGACACTGAAGCTTTCTTT,CASKLQGGDTEAFF
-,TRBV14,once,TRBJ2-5,TGTGCCAGCAGCCAGATTGGGGGGCTGGAGACCCAGTACTTC,CASSQIGGLETQYF
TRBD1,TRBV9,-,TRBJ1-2,TGTGCCAGCAGCGCTCCAGGGGGCGCGGGCGGCTATGGCTACACCTTC,CASSAPGGAGGYGYTF
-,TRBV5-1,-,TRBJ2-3,TGCGCCAGCAGCTTGACGGCGTGGGGTGTTCGAGATACGCAGTATTTT,CASSLTAWGVRDTQYF
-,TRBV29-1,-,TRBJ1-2,TGCAGCGTTGAACCTGAGCCTCTCTATGGCTACACCTTC,CSVEPEPLYGYTF
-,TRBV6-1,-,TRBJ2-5,TGTGCCAGCGATAGAGAGACCCAGTACTTC,CASDRETQYF
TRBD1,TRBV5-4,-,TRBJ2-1,TGTGCCAGCAGCTTGGTCGGGACAGGTAGTAATGAGCAGTTCTTC,CASSLVGTGSNEQFF
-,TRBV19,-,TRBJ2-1,TGTGCCACCAAGGGAGGATTCCCCATGAATGAGCAGTTCTTC,CATKGGFPMNEQFF
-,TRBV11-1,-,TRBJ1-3,TGTGCCAGCAGCTACCAACCTTCTGGAAACACCATATATTTT,CASSYQPSGNTIYF
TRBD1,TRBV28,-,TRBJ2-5,TGTGCCAGCAGTCTGTGGACAGGGAAGGGCCAAGAGACCCAGTACTTC,CASSLWTGKGQETQYF
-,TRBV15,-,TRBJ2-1,TGTGCCACCAGCAGGCTTGCCGACAACTACAATGAGCAGTTCTTC,CATSRLADNYNEQFF
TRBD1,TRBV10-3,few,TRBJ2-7,TGTGCCATCAGTACCGGGACAGGGAATTACGAGCAGTACTTC,CAISTGTGNYEQYF
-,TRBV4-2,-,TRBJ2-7,TGTGCCAGCAGCCAAGAAGACTTCGCGGGGGAGCAGTACTTC,CASSQEDFAGEQYF
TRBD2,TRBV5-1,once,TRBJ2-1,TGCGCCAGCAGCTCCTCGGGACTAGCGGGAGGGGTGGTGCTTGAGCAGTTCTTC,CASSSSGLAGGVVLEQFF